The 27 T cell receptor beta chains below come from one sample, sequenced in a study of cytotoxic CD8 clonotypes in ibrutinib-treated CLL. Method: immunoSEQ multiplex PCR; TCRdb's copy keeps in-frame clones and lacks some. Counted here are more than 300,000 clones, roughly 79% occurring once; the ten biggest clones make up over 6.5%. The sample consisted of PBMCs, taken before ibrutinib treatment. The receptors derive from a human donor with chronic lymphocytic leukemia.

The chain is built from TRBV4-2 and TRBJ2-1; the match to TRBD2 covers 11 bases. Germline V CDR1 and CDR2: LGHNA, YNFKEQ. V shed 0 bases and J 3 bases; nucleotides not matched to a gene: 1. CDR3 size: 16 residues. CDR3 in DNA: TGTGCCAGCAGCCAAGATACTAGCGGGAGCTACAATGAGCAGTTCTTC. Translation gives CASSQDTSGSYNEQFF.

J is TRBJ2-3 and V is TRBV14; possibly TRBD1 for D (6 bases). The CDR3 is made up of 15 amino acids. Trimming took 5 bases from V and 4 from J, leaving 16 bases between them. Germline lookup yields CDR1 SGHDN and CDR2 FVKESK. The DNA of the CDR3 is TGTGCCAGCAGCGCGATGGGCAGGGGCGCAGATACGCAGTATTTT. It specifies CASSAMGRGADTQYF.

This clone was recorded only once. This chain links TRBV4-3 with TRBJ1-1, with 8 bases fitting TRBD1. Germline V gives CDR1 LGHNA, CDR2 YSLEER. Trimming at V came to 0 bases and at J to 6 bases, leaving 12 bases not matched to a gene. The CDR3 is 17 residues long. The DNA for the CDR3 is TGCGCCAGCAGCCAAGACGGTTCATGGACAGGGAAATCTGAAGCTTTCTTT. It encodes CASSQDGSWTGKSEAFF.

This chain uses TRBV7-2 with TRBJ1-1; D not resolved. The CDR3 length is 14 residues. V was shortened by 2 bases and J by 1 base, with 8 bases between the two germline ends. Germline lookup yields CDR1 SGHTA and CDR2 FQGNSA. The CDR3 region is CASSLYGQNTEAFF. The CDR3 nucleotides are TGTGCCAGCAGCTTATACGGGCAGAACACTGAAGCTTTCTTT. The variable domain in full, completed from reference TRBV7-2 and TRBJ1-1, reads GAGVSQSPSNKVTEKGKDVELRCDPISGHTALYWYRQSLGQGLEFLIYFQGNSAPDKSGLPSDRFSAERTGGSVSTLTIQRTQQEDSAVYLCASSLYGQNTEAFFGQGTRLTVV.

The V call is TRBV2, the J call TRBJ2-1, with 9 positions matching TRBD2. With V trimmed by 3 bases and J by 6 bases, 6 bases remained unmatched. From germline, CDR1 is SNHLY and CDR2 FYNNEI. CDR3 length: 15 residues. CDR3 DNA: TGTGCCAGCAGTGACCGTCTAGCGGGATCCAATGAGCAGTTCTTC. It yields the protein CASSDRLAGSNEQFF.

The chain has TRBV6-5 and TRBJ1-2, with unresolved D. This CDR3 region has 14 residues. The ends were cut back, 4 bases at V and 2 bases at J, with 11 bases in the middle. The germline gives CDR1 MNHEY, CDR2 SVGAGI. The CDR3 nucleotides read TGTGCCAGCAGTTTAGGCGCGGCCAACTATGGCTACACCTTC. Protein: CASSLGAANYGYTF.

In this sample, this clone turned up once. The chain employs TRBV7-9 and TRBJ1-4; D ambiguous. In germline, CDR1 is SEHNR, CDR2 FQNEAQ (reference sequence). This CDR3 comprises 16 residues. V shed 6 bases and J shed 8 bases, with 22 bases lying between them. In DNA form, the CDR3 reads TGTGCCAGCAGGTCGGCTGAACCCCTAAGAAGGGAAAAACTGTTTTTT. Amino acid sequence: CASRSAEPLRREKLFF.

The V gene is TRBV6-1, the J gene TRBJ2-7, with D unclear. Germline CDR1 and CDR2: MNHNS and SASEGT. Trimming left V 7 bases short and J 3 bases short, with 13 bases between. This CDR3 is 13 amino acids long. Here the CDR3 DNA reads TGTGCCAGCAAAAACGGACGAGACTACGAGCAGTACTTC. As protein: CASKNGRDYEQYF.

This clone was counted a single time. The chain recombines TRBV5-5 with TRBJ2-7; TRBD2 aligns across 11 bases. This CDR3 region has 15 residues. The junction had 3 bases not matched to a gene; V was cut back by 1 base and J by 3 bases. Germline assignment: CDR1 SGHKS and CDR2 YYEKEE (reference sequence). CDR3 sequence (DNA): TGTGCCAGCAGCTTGTCTCTAGCGGGAGGCTACGAGCAGTACTTC. Encoded protein: CASSLSLAGGYEQYF.

This chain joins TRBV5-6 and TRBJ2-3; D perhaps matches TRBD1 (5 bases). The V gene's germline CDR1 is SGHDT and CDR2 YYEEEE. Trimming left V 3 bases short and J 5 bases short, with 10 bases between. The CDR3 runs 13 residues. In nucleotides, the CDR3 is TGTGCCAGCAGCTCCCACAGGAGAGATACGCAGTATTTT. Amino acids: CASSSHRRDTQYF. Filled out from reference TRBV5-6 and TRBJ2-3, the complete variable domain reads DAGVTQSPTHLIKTRGQQVTLRCSPKSGHDTVSWYQQALGQGPQFIFQYYEEEERQRGNFPDRFSGHQFPNYSSELNVNALLLGDSALYLCASSSHRRDTQYFGPGTRLTVL.

CDR3 region: CAISRAGGGQPQHF. The DNA of the CDR3 is TGTGCCATCAGTAGAGCAGGGGGCGGTCAGCCCCAGCATTTT. This chain uses TRBV10-3 with TRBJ1-5, with 8 bases matching TRBD1. With 5 bases clipped from V and 6 bases from J, the junction kept 6 bases outside the gene matches. The CDR3 runs 14 residues. Germline-derived CDR1 and CDR2 are ENHRY and SYGVKD.

The V and J genes are TRBV10-3 and TRBJ2-1; D is ambiguous. Trimming took off 3 bases at V and 6 bases at J, with 6 bases between the two ends. The CDR3 covers 12 residues. Germline-derived CDR1 and CDR2 are ENHRY and SYGVKD. CDR3 coding DNA: TGTGCCATCAGTGACCGCGCCAATGAGCAGTTCTTC. Translated, it gives CAISDRANEQFF.

The CDR3 here is CASSYALAARDEQFF. For the CDR3, the DNA is TGTGCCAGCAGTTACGCTCTAGCGGCTCGCGATGAGCAGTTCTTC. The rearrangement uses TRBV6-5 and TRBJ2-1; 7 positions agree with TRBD2. The CDR3 is made up of 15 amino acids. From germline, CDR1 is MNHEY and CDR2 SVGAGI. Trimming removed 2 bases from V and 8 bases from J; junction bases left unmatched: 9.

The DNA for the CDR3 is TGCAGCGTTTCGAAGCGGGAGGGCCTCGATACGCAGTATTTT. This codes for CSVSKREGLDTQYF. This chain links TRBV29-1 with TRBJ2-3; 10 nucleotides agree with TRBD2. The germline CDR1 and CDR2 sequences are SQVTM and ANQGSEA. Trimming removed 5 bases from V and 6 bases from J; junction bases left unmatched: 8. The length of the CDR3 is 14 residues.

Here the CDR3 DNA reads TGCGCCAGCAGCCAAGATTCGGGGTTTGGGACTTACGAGCAGTACTTC. It specifies CASSQDSGFGTYEQYF. J is TRBJ2-7 and V is TRBV4-3; TRBD2 might be the D (6 bases). V was trimmed by 0 bases and J by 4 bases, leaving 16 bases between them. CDR1 is LGHNA and CDR2 is YSLEER in the germline V gene. The CDR3 has 16 residues.

This clone occurred a few times. This chain connects TRBV6-7 to TRBJ2-7; TRBD2 might be the D (7 bases). TRBV6-7 is an open reading frame whose function is uncertain. The CDR3 loop spans 9 amino acids. This CDR3 reads CATPRGGLV. The CDR3 nucleotides read TGTGCCACCCCGAGGGGGGGGCTGGTC.

This chain connects TRBV19 to TRBJ2-2, with TRBD2 matching over 8 bases. Germline V lookup: CDR1 LNHDA, CDR2 SQIVND (reference sequence). The CDR3 covers 16 residues. V was clipped by 5 bases and J by 0 bases; unmatched bases: 5. This CDR3 is CASSPLGLANTGELFF. The CDR3 coding sequence is TGTGCCAGTAGTCCCCTGGGACTAGCGAACACCGGGGAGCTGTTTTTT.

V is TRBV25-1 and J is TRBJ2-7, with 8 positions matching TRBD2. V lost 4 bases and J lost 2; bases outside the gene matches: 4. The CDR3 spans 14 residues. CDR1 and CDR2 from the germline V gene are MGHDK and SYGVNS. The CDR3 DNA follows: TGTGCCAGCAGTGGGAGCGGGAGCGCCTACGAGCAGTACTTC. Its protein is CASSGSGSAYEQYF.

V is TRBV27 and J is TRBJ2-3; TRBD2 matches at 8 bases. The ends lost 2 bases at V and 2 bases at J; junction bases unmatched: 9. This CDR3 has 17 residues. The germline CDR1 and CDR2 sequences are MNHEY and SMNVEV (reference sequence). CDR3 DNA: TGTGCCAGCAGTTTAATTTACGGGAGGGGGGACACAGATACGCAGTATTTT. This encodes CASSLIYGRGDTDTQYF.

V and J are TRBV10-1 and TRBJ2-3, with 8 bases aligning to TRBD2. The germline V gene has CDR1 WNHNN and CDR2 SYGVQD (reference sequence). The V and J ends lost 10 bases and 2 bases, in that order; junction bases with no gene match: 2. The CDR3 sequence is 12 residues long. CDR3 nucleotide sequence: TGCGCCAAAGCGGGAGTCACAGATACGCAGTATTTT. Amino acid sequence: CAKAGVTDTQYF.

V is TRBV5-1 and J is TRBJ1-2, with 9 bases fitting TRBD1. The CDR3 is 15 residues long. The germline V gene encodes CDR1 SGHRS and CDR2 YFSETQ. Germline trimming cut 2 bases from V and 0 bases from J; bases unmatched to any gene: 2. The CDR3 DNA is TGCGCCAGCAGCTTCGGGACAGGGACTAACTATGGCTACACCTTC. It specifies CASSFGTGTNYGYTF.

The chain links TRBV30 to TRBJ2-3, with D perhaps matching TRBD1 (6 bases). The CDR3 is made up of 17 amino acids. Germline V gene data show CDR1 as GTSNPN and CDR2 as SVGIG (reference sequence). V lost 4 bases, J lost 8 bases, and 28 bases lay in between. The CDR3: CAWIPRLQGYSRVTQYF. CDR3 nucleotides: TGTGCCTGGATCCCCCGGTTACAGGGTTACTCTCGGGTTACGCAGTATTTT.

The rearrangement links TRBV30 to TRBJ2-1, with TRBD2 matching over 13 bases. Germline trimming cut 0 bases from V and 4 bases from J; bases unmatched to any gene: 9. The CDR3 is 18 residues long. Germline values: CDR1 GTSNPN, CDR2 SVGIG (reference sequence). The CDR3 sequence: CAWSVRWTSGREYNEQFF. Here the CDR3 DNA reads TGTGCCTGGAGTGTACGATGGACTAGCGGGAGAGAATACAATGAGCAGTTCTTC.

The chain employs TRBV25-1 and TRBJ2-7, with 7 bases lining up with TRBD1. The germline gives CDR1 MGHDK, CDR2 SYGVNS. CDR3 size: 15 residues. V shed 3 bases and J 1 base; nucleotides not matched to a gene: 6. The CDR3 DNA sequence: TGTGCCAGCAGTGACCACAGACAGGGTTCCTACGAGCAGTACTTC. Encoded protein: CASSDHRQGSYEQYF.

The V call is TRBV30, the J call TRBJ2-3; 7 bases map to TRBD2. Germline values: CDR1 GTSNPN, CDR2 SVGIG (reference sequence). CDR3 length: 15 amino acids. Unmatched junction bases numbered 7, after V lost 0 bases and J lost 4 bases. The CDR3 loop is CAWSVRAGPADTQYF. CDR3 coding DNA: TGTGCCTGGAGTGTACGAGCGGGACCCGCAGATACGCAGTATTTT.

The V call is TRBV29-1, the J call TRBJ2-7, with TRBD1 as a possible D gene (7 bases). Germline V gene lookup returns CDR1 SQVTM and CDR2 ANQGSEA. The V and J ends lost 0 bases and 3 bases respectively, with 12 bases between them. The CDR3 contains 14 residues. CDR3 nucleotide sequence: TGCAGCGTTGAAGATGCGCGGGACAGCTACGAGCAGTACTTC. Translated: CSVEDARDSYEQYF.

This chain connects TRBV25-1 to TRBJ2-1, with TRBD2 matching over 9 bases. The CDR3 has 14 residues. Unmatched junction bases numbered 7, after V lost 4 bases and J lost 9 bases. Germline-derived CDR1 and CDR2 are MGHDK and SYGVNS. The CDR3 here is CASSVAGGPGEQFF. The DNA for the CDR3 is TGTGCCAGCAGTGTTGCGGGAGGGCCTGGTGAGCAGTTCTTC.